This T cell receptor beta chain was sequenced for a study of blood T cell repertoires in COVID-19. Background on the study: PBMCs, B-cell-depleted T cells, or T cells provided the cDNA or gDNA that made up the material.

In the study's own analysis: Using reference gene primer amplification, nucleated cell counts were estimated. Produced via immunoSEQ multiplex PCR; TCRdb's table is partial and in-frame only. D and trimming were read from the DNA, whereas the V and J calls and clone size are those reported in that table. The repertoire includes under 130,000 clones, around 76% of them detected once, and roughly a fifth sits in the top ten. The table lists this clone with many counts. This CDR3 spans 15 amino acids. Germline V gene sequence: CDR1 SGHRS, CDR2 YFSETQ. Losses at the gene ends were 0 bases for V and 5 bases for J; bases not matched to a gene: 7.

Sample: peripheral blood. The chain joins TRBV5-1 to TRBJ2-7; 8 bases map to TRBD1. The sequence was obtained from a woman in her 70s with acute or convalescent COVID-19. The CDR3 is CASSLGGQVVHEQYF. The CDR3 coding sequence is TGCGCCAGCAGCTTGGGGGGACAGGTCGTCCACGAGCAGTACTTC. Full variable domain (outside the CDR3, taken from reference TRBV5-1 and TRBJ2-7): KAGVTQTPRYLIKTRGQQVTLSCSPISGHRSVSWYQQTPGQGLQFLFEYFSETQRNKGNFPGRFSGRQFSNSRSEMNVSTLELGDSALYLCASSLGGQVVHEQYFGPGTRLTVT.